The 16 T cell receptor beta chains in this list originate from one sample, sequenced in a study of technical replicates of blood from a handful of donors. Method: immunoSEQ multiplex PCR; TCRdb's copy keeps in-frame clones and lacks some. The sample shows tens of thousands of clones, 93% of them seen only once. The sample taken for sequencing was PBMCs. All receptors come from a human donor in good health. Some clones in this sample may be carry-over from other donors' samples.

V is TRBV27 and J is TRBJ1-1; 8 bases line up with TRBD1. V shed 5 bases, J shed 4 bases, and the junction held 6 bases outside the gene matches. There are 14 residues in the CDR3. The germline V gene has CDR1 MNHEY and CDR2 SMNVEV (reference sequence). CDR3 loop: CASSATGVITEAFF. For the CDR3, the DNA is TGTGCCAGCAGTGCGACAGGGGTGATCACTGAAGCTTTCTTT.

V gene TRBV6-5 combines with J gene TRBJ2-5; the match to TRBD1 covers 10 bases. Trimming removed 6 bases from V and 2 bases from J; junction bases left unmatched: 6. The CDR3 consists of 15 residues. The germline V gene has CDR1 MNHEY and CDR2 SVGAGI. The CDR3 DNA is TGTGCCAGCAGGGGGACAGGGGTGGGGCAAGAGACCCAGTACTTC. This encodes CASRGTGVGQETQYF.

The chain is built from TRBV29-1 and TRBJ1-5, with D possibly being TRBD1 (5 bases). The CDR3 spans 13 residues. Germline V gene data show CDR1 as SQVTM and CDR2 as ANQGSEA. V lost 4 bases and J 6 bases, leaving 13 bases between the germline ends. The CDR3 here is CSVGVAQGQPQHF. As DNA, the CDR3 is TGCAGCGTTGGGGTGGCGCAGGGTCAGCCCCAGCATTTT.

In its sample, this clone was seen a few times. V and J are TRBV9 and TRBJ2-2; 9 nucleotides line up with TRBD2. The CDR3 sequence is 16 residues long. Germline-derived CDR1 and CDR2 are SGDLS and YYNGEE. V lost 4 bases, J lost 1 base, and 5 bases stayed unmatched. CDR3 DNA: TGTGCCAGCAGCCCTCGACTAGCGGTGAACACCGGGGAGCTGTTTTTT. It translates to CASSPRLAVNTGELFF.

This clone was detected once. CDR3 protein: CAWSVNRGGPSEQYF. In nucleotides, the CDR3 is TGTGCCTGGAGTGTTAACCGGGGGGGCCCTTCCGAGCAGTACTTC. V is TRBV30 and J is TRBJ2-7, with 8 bases identical to TRBD2. This CDR3 spans 15 amino acids. V gave up 0 bases and J gave up 6 bases; unmatched junction bases: 10. CDR1 and CDR2 from the germline V gene are GTSNPN and SVGIG (reference sequence).

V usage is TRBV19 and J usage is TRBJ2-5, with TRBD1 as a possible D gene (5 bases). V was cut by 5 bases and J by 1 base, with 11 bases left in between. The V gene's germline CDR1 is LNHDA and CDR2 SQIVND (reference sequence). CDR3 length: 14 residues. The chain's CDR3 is CASSPQGIQETQYF. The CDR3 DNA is TGTGCCAGTAGTCCCCAGGGAATCCAAGAGACCCAGTACTTC.

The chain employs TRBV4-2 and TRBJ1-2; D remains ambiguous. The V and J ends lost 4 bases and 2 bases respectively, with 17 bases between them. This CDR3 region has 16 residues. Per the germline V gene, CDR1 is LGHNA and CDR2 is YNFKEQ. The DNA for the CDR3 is TGTGCCAGCAGCCCCCGAGCAGGTGACCTAAACTATGGCTACACCTTC. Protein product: CASSPRAGDLNYGYTF.

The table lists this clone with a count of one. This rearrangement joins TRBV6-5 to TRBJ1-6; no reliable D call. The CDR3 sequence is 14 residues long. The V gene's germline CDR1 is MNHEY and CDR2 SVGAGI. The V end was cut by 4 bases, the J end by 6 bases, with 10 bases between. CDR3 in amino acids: CASSFTESNSPLHF. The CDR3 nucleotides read TGTGCCAGCAGTTTCACAGAAAGTAATTCACCCCTCCACTTT.

CDR3 bases: TGTGCCAGCAGATCCCGGGGGGACACTGAAGCTTTCTTT. This translates into CASRSRGDTEAFF. This chain uses TRBV7-6 with TRBJ1-1, with D tentatively TRBD1 (5 bases). The CDR3 runs 13 residues. Per germline, CDR1 SGHVS and CDR2 FNYEAQ. Trimming stripped 6 bases from V and 3 bases from J, with 11 bases between.

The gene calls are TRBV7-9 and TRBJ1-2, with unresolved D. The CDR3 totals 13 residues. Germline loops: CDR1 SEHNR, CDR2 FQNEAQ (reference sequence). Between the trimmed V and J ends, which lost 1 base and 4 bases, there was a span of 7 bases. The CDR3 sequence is CASSLVDFYGYTF. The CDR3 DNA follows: TGTGCCAGCAGCTTAGTAGATTTCTATGGCTACACCTTC.

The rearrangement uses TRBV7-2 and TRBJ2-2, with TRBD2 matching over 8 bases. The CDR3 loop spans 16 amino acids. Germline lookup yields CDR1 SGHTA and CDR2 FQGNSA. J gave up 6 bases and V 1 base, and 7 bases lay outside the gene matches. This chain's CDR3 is CASSLEAGGASGELFF. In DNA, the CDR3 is TGTGCCAGCAGCTTAGAGGCCGGGGGGGCCTCCGGGGAGCTGTTTTTT.

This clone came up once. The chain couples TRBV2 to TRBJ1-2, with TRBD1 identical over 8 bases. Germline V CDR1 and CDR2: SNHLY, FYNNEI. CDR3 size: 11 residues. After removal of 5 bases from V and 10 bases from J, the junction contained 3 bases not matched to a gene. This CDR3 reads CASSLDRVYTF. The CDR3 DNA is TGTGCCAGCAGTTTGGACAGGGTCTACACCTTC.

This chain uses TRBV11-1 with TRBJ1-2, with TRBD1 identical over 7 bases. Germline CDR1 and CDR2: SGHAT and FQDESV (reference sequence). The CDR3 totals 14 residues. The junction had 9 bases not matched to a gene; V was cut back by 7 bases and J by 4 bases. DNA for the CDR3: TGTGCCAGCACCGCAGGGGGTAGTAGCTATGGCTACACCTTC. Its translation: CASTAGGSSYGYTF.

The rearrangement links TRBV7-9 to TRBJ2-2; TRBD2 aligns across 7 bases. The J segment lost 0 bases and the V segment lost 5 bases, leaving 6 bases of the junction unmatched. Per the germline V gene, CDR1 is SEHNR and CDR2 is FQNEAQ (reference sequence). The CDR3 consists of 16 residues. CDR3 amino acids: CASSLPGGANTGELFF. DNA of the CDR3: TGTGCCAGCAGCCTGCCGGGGGGAGCGAACACCGGGGAGCTGTTTTTT. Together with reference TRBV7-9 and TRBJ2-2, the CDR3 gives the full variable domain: DTGVSQNPRHKITKRGQNVTFRCDPISEHNRLYWYRQTLGQGPEFLTYFQNEAQLEKSRLLSDRFSAERPKGSFSTLEIQRTEQGDSAMYLCASSLPGGANTGELFFGEGSRLTVL.

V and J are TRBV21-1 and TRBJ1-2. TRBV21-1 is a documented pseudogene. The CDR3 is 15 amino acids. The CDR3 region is CASSKLKGVNYGYTF. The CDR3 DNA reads TGTGCCAGCAGCAAACTGAAGGGAGTAAACTATGGCTACACCTTC.

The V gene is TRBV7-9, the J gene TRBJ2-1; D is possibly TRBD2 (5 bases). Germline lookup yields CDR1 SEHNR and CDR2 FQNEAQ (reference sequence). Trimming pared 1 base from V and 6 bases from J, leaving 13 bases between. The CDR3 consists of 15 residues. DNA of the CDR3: TGTGCCAGCAGCTTAGGGTTCGGACTCTCCAATGAGCAGTTCTTC. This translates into CASSLGFGLSNEQFF.